This record looks at one TCR beta chain sequence and its context. Its antigen is undetermined. CDR1 and CDR2 from the germline V gene are LNHDA and SQIVND (reference sequence). With 2 bases clipped from V and 0 bases from J, the junction kept 9 bases outside the gene matches. This CDR3 is 18 amino acids long. CD8+CD57+ cell expansion, shown by flow cytometry, had occurred in the patients selected for sequencing. The study sampled blood from patients who had received no therapy. The data derive from a study of CD8+CD57+ T cells in acquired aplastic anemia. Overall study: DNA per sorted CD4+ or CD8+ sample ranged about 0.19 to 30 ug, averaging around 3.1 ug.

TCR beta VDJ combinations and CDR3 sequences were profiled from genomic DNA. TCRdb itself ran the reads through MiXCR, one entry per CDR3 protein. The sample lists approximately 100,000 distinct CDR3 sequences; 65% to 70% were seen once. Study-level points and caveats: CD8+ Simpson's diversity in patients was not significantly different from that in controls. Common to patients and controls were twenty-nine CD8+ CDR3 sequences.

This TCR came from a human donor with aplastic anemia. The rearrangement uses TRBV19 and TRBJ2-2, with 7 bases aligning to TRBD2. The sample consisted of sorted CD4+, CD8+, or CD8+CD57+ T cells (not recorded which) from PBMCs. CDR3: CASSINPLANANTGELFF. DNA for the CDR3: TGTGCCAGTAGTATAAACCCACTAGCGAACGCGAACACCGGGGAGCTGTTTTTT.